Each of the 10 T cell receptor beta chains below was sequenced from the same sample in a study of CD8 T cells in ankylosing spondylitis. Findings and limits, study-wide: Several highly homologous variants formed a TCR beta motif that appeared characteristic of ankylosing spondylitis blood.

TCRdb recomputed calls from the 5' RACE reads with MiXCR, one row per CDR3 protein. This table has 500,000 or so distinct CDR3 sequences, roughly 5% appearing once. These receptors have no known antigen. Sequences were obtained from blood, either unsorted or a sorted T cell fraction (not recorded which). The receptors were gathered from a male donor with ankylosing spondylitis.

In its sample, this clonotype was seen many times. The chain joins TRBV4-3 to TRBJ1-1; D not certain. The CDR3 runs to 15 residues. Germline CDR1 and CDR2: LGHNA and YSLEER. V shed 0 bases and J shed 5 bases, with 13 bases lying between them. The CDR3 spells CASSQDRQMGTEAFF. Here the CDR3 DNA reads TGCGCCAGCAGCCAAGATAGGCAGATGGGGACTGAAGCTTTCTTT.

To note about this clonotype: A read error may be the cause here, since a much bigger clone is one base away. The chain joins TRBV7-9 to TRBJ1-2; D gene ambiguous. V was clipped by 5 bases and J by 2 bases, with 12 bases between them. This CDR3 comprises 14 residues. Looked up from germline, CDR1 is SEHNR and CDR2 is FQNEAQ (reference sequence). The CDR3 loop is CASSPGWRNYGYTF. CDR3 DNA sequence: TGTGCCAGCAGCCCGGGATGGAGGAACTATGGCTACACCTTC.

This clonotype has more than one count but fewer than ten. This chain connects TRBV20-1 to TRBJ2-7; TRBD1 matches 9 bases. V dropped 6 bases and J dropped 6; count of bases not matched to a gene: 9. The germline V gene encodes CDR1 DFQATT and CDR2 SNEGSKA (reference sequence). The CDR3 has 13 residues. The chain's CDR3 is CSALGQGSLEQYF. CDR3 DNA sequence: TGCAGTGCCCTGGGACAGGGTAGTCTCGAGCAGTACTTC.

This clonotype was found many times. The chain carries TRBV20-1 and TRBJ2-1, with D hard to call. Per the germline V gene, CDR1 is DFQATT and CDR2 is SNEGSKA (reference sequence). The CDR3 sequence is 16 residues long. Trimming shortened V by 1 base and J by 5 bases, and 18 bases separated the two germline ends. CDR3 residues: CSARGAGGGQNNEQFF. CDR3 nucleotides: TGCAGTGCTAGAGGCGCCGGTGGTGGCCAAAACAATGAGCAGTTCTTC.

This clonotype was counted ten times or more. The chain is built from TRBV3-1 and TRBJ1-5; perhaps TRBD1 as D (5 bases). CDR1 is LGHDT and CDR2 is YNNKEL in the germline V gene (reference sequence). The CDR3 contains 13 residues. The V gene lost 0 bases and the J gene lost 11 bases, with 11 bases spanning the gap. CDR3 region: CASSQDPGVSQHF. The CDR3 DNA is TGTGCCAGCAGCCAAGATCCGGGGGTATCCCAGCATTTT.

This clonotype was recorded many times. The CDR3 DNA reads as TGTGCCAGCAGCCCCGGGACTTCCCCACGAACAGATACGCAGTATTTT. Its translation: CASSPGTSPRTDTQYF. This chain joins TRBV11-2 and TRBJ2-3; D may be TRBD2 (6 bases). Germline V lookup: CDR1 SGHAT, CDR2 FQNNGV. Trimming removed 5 bases at V and 3 bases at J, with 18 bases between. CDR3 length: 16 residues.

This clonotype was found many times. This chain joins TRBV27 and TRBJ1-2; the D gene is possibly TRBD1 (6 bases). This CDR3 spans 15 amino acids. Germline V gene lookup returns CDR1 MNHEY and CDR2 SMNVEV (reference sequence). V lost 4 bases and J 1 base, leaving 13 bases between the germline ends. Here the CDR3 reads CASSSPVRGNYGYTF. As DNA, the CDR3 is TGTGCCAGCAGTTCCCCGGTCAGGGGTAACTATGGCTACACCTTC.

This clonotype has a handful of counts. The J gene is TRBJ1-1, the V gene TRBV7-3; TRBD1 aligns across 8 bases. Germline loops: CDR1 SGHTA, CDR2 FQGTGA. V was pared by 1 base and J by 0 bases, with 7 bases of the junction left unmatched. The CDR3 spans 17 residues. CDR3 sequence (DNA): TGTGCCAGCAGCTTAAGACCCGGGACAGGCATGAACACTGAAGCTTTCTTT. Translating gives CASSLRPGTGMNTEAFF. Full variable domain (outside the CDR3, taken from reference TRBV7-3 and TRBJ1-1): GAGVSQTPSNKVTEKGKYVELRCDPISGHTALYWYRQSLGQGPEFLIYFQGTGAADDSGLPNDRFFAVRPEGSVSTLKIQRTERGDSAVYLCASSLRPGTGMNTEAFFGQGTRLTVV.

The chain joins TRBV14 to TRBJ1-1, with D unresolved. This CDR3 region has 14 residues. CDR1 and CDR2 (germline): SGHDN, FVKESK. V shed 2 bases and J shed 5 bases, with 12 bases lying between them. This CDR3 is CASSQPIGGTEAFF. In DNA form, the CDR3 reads TGTGCCAGCAGCCAACCCATCGGTGGAACTGAAGCTTTCTTT.

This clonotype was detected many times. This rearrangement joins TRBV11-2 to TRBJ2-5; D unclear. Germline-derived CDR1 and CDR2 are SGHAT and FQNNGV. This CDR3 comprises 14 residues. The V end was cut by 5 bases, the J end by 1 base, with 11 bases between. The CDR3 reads CASSPSAAQETQYF. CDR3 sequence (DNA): TGTGCCAGCAGCCCATCAGCCGCCCAAGAGACCCAGTACTTC.